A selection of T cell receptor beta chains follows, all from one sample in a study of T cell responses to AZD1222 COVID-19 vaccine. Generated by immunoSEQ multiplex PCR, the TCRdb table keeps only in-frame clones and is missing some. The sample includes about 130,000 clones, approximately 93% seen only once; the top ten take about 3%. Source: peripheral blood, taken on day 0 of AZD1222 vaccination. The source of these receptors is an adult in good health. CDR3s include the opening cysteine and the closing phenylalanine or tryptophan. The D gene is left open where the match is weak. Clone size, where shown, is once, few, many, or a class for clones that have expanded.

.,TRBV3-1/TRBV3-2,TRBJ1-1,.,TGTGCCAGCAGCCCGAGGGCAGGCAGTTTTTTGGACACTGAAGCTTTCTTT,CASSPRAGSFLDTEAFF
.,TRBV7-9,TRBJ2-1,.,TGTGCCAGCAGCTTAGGTTCCCGGGAGCAGTTCTTC,CASSLGSREQFF
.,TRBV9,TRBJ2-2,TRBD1,TGTGCCAGCAGCGGAGACAGGGTCACCGGGGAGCTGTTTTTT,CASSGDRVTGELFF
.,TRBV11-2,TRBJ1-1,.,TGTGCCAGCAGTAGAAGCACTGAAGCTTTCTTT,CASSRSTEAFF
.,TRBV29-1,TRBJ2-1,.,TGCAGCGTTTGGGACGGTGTTGAGCAGTTCTTC,CSVWDGVEQFF
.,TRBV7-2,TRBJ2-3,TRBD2,TGTGCCAGCAGCTTAGGGTTTCTCGCGGGAGGAGAAGATACGCAGTATTTT,CASSLGFLAGGEDTQYF
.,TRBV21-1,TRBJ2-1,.,TGTGCCAGCAGCAAAGCGCTGACAGGGCATTGCTCCTACAATGAGCAGTTCTTC,CASSKALTGHCSYNEQFF
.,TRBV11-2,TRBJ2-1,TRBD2,TGTGCCAGCAGCTTCGGGACTAGTTCCTACAATGAGCAGTTCTTC,CASSFGTSSYNEQFF
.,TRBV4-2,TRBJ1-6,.,TGTGCCAGCAGCCAAGCCTCTCGAGGGGTCAATTCACCCCTCCACTTT,CASSQASRGVNSPLHF
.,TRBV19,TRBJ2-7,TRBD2,TGTGCCAGTAGTCACGGACTAGCGGGAGCCTACGAGCAGTACTTC,CASSHGLAGAYEQYF
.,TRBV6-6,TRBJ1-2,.,TGTGCCAGCAGACAATACAGCGATGGCTACACCTTC,CASRQYSDGYTF
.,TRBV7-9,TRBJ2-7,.,TGTGCCAGCAGCCCAGGGGGGGAACAGTACTTC,CASSPGGEQYF
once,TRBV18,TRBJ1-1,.,TGTGCCAGCTCACCACAGGGGCGGAACACTGAAGCTTTCTTT,CASSPQGRNTEAFF
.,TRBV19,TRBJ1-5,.,TGTGCCAGTAGTCCCCGTTGGAGTCATAGCAATCAGCCCCAGCATTTT,CASSPRWSHSNQPQHF
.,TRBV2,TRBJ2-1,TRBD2,TGTGCCAGCAGTAGACTAGCGGGCCGCTCCTACAATGAGCAGTTCTTC,CASSRLAGRSYNEQFF
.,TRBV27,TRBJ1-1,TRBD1,TGTGCCAGCACCTCTGGACAGGGCGGGAATGAAGCTTTCTTT,CASTSGQGGNEAFF
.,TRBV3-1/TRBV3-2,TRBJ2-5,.,TGTGCCAGCAGCCAAGAACAGGCAAGGCAAGAGACCCAGTACTTC,CASSQEQARQETQYF
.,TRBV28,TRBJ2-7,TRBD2,TGTGCCAGCACTCCCCGGGGGGGGGTCCGCCACGAGCAGTACTTC,CASTPRGGVRHEQYF
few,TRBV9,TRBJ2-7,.,TGTGCCAGCAGCGTAGGGGGGCCGCTCTACGAGCAGTACTTC,CASSVGGPLYEQYF
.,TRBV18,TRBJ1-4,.,TGTGCCAGCTCACCATCGACAGGCCAGGGCCATGAAAAACTGTTTTTT,CASSPSTGQGHEKLFF
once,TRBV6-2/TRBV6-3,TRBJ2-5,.,TGTGCCAGCAGTTACTCGAAAGAGACCCAGTACTTC,CASSYSKETQYF
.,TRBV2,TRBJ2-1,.,TGTGCCAGCAGTGTCAACAGGGACCACAATGAGCAGTTCTTC,CASSVNRDHNEQFF